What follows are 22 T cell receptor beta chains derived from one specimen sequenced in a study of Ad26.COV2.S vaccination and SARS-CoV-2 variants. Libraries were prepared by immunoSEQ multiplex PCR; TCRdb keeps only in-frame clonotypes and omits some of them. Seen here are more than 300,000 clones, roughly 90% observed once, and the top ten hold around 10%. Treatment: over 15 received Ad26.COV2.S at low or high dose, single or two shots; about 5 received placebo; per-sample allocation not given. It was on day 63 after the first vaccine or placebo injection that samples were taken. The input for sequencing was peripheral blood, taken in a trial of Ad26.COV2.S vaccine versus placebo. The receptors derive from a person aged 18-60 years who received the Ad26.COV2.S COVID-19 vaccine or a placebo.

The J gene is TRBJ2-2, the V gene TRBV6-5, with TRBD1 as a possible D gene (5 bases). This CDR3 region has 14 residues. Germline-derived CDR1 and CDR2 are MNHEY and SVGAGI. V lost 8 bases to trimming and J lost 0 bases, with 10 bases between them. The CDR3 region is CASLWTTNTGELFF. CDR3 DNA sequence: TGTGCCAGCCTTTGGACAACGAACACCGGGGAGCTGTTTTTT.

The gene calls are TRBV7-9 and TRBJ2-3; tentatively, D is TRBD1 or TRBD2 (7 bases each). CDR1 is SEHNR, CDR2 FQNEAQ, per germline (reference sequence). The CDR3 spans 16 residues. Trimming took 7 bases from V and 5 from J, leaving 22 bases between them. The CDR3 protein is CASNPPVGGGRDTQYF. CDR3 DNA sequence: TGTGCCAGCAACCCCCCCGTGGGAGGGGGCAGAGATACGCAGTATTTT.

The CDR3: CASSVEPDNEQFF. As DNA, the CDR3 is TGTGCCAGCAGCGTAGAACCTGACAATGAGCAGTTCTTC. The chain is built from TRBV9 and TRBJ2-1, with no clear D. The CDR3 loop spans 13 amino acids. The germline V gene has CDR1 SGDLS and CDR2 YYNGEE. Trimming stripped 0 bases from V and 5 bases from J, with 6 bases between.

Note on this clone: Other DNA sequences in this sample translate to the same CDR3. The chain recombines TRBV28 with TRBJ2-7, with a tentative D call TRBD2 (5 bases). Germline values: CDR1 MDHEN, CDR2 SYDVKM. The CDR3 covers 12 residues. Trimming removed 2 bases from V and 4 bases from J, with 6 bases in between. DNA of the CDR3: TGTGCCAGCAGTTTACGGGGATACGAGCAGTACTTC. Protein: CASSLRGYEQYF.

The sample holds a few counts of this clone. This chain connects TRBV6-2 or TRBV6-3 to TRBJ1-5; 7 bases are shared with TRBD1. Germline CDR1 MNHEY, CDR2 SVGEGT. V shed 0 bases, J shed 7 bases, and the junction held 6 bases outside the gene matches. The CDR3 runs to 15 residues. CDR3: CASSYSRGGGQPQHF. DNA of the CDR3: TGTGCCAGCAGTTACTCCCGAGGGGGCGGACAGCCCCAGCATTTT.

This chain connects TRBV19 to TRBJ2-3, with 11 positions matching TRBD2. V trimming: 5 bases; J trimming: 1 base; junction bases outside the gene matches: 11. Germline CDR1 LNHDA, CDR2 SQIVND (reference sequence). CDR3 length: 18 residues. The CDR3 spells CASSRLAGTPGGTDTQYF. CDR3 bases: TGTGCCAGTAGTCGACTAGCGGGAACCCCCGGTGGCACAGATACGCAGTATTTT.

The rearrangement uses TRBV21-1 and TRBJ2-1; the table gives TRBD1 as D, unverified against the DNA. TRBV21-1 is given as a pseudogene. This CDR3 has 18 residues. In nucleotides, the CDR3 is TGTGCCAGCAGCAAACCCACTCTCCGGGACAGGGGGTTCAATGAGCAGTTCTTC. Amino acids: CASSKPTLRDRGFNEQFF.

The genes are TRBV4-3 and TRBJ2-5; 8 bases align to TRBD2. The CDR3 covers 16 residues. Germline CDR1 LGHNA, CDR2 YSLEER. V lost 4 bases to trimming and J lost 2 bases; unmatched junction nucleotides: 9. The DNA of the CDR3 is TGCGCCAGCAGCCCACGGGGAACTAGCGGACAAGAGACCCAGTACTTC. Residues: CASSPRGTSGQETQYF.

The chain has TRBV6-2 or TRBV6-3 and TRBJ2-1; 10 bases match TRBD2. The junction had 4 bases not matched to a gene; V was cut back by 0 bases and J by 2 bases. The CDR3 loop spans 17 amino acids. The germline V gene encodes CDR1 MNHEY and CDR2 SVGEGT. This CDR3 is CASSYSEAGGAYNEQFF. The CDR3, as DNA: TGTGCCAGCAGTTACTCCGAAGCGGGAGGGGCCTACAATGAGCAGTTCTTC.

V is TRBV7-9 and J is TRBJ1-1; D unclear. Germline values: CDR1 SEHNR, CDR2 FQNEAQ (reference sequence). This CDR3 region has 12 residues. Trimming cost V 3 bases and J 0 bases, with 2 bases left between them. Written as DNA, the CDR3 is TGTGCCAGCAGCTTGTTGAACACTGAAGCTTTCTTT. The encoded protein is CASSLLNTEAFF. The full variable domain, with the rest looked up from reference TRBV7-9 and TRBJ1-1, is DTGVSQNPRHKITKRGQNVTFRCDPISEHNRLYWYRQTLGQGPEFLTYFQNEAQLEKSRLLSDRFSAERPKGSFSTLEIQRTEQGDSAMYLCASSLLNTEAFFGQGTRLTVV.

DNA of the CDR3: TGTGCCAGCAGTGACCCCGGACGAGAGGGCAAAAACATTCAGTACTTC. This gives the protein CASSDPGREGKNIQYF. The V and J genes are TRBV6-4 and TRBJ2-4, with D possibly matching TRBD2 (5 bases). V dropped 2 bases and J dropped 3 bases, with 14 bases sitting between them. This CDR3 is 16 amino acids long. Germline V CDR1 and CDR2: MRHNA, SNTAGT.

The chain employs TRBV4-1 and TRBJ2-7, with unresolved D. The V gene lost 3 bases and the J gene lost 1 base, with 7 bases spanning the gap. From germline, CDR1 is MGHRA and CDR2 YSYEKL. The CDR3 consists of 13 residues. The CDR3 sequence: CASSQLGSYEQYF. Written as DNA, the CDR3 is TGCGCCAGCAGCCAGCTAGGATCCTACGAGCAGTACTTC.

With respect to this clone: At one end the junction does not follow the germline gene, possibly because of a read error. The CDR3 reads CASSLAPGGRLF. The CDR3 bases are TGTGCCAGCAGCTTAGCGCCCGGAGGGCGGCTCTTC. The chain has TRBV7-2 and TRBJ2-1, with D possibly being TRBD2 (6 bases). Per germline, CDR1 SGHTA and CDR2 FQGNSA. CDR3 length: 12 amino acids.

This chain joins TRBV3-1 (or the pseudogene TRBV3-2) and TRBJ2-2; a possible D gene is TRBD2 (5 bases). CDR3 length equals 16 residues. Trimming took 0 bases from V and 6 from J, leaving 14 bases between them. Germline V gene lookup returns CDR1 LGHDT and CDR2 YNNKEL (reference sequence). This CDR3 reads CASSQDSGSGAGELFF. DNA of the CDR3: TGTGCCAGCAGCCAAGATTCGGGGTCCGGTGCCGGGGAGCTGTTTTTT.

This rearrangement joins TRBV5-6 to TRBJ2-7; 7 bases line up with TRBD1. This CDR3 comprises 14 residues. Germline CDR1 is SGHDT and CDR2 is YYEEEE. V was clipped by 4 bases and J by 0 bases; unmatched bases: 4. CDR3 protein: CASSRQGNSYEQYF. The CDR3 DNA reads TGTGCCAGCAGCAGACAGGGTAACTCCTACGAGCAGTACTTC.

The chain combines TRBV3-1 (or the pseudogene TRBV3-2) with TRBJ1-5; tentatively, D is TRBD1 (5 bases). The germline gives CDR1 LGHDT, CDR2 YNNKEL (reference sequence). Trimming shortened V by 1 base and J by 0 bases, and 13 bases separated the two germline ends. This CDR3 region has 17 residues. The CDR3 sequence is CASSQGAPQGSNQPQHF. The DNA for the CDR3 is TGTGCCAGCAGCCAAGGAGCCCCTCAGGGTAGCAATCAGCCCCAGCATTTT.

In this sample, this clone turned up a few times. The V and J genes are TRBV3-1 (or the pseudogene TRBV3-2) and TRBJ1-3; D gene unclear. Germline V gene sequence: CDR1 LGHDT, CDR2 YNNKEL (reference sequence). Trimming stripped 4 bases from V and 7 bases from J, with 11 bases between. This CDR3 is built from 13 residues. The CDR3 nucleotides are TGTGCCAGCAGCCCAAATTCCAGGAACACCATATATTTT. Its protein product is CASSPNSRNTIYF.

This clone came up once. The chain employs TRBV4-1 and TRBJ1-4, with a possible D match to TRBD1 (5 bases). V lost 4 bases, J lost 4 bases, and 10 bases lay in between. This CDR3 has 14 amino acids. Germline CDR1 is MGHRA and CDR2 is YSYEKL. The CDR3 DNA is TGCGCCAGCAGCCCTTTGGGGGGTAATGAAAAACTGTTTTTT. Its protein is CASSPLGGNEKLFF.

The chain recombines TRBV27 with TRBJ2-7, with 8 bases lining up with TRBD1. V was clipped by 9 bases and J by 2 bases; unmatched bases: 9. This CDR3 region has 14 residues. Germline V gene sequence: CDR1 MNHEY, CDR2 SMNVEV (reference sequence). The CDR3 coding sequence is TGTGCCAGACTCTCGGACAGGGAAACCTACGAGCAGTACTTC. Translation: CARLSDRETYEQYF.

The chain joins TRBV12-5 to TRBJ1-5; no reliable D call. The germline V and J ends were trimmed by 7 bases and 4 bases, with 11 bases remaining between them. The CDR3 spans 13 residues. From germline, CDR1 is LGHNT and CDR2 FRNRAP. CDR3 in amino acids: CASAPSANQPQHF. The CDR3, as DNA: TGTGCTAGTGCTCCCTCCGCGAATCAGCCCCAGCATTTT.

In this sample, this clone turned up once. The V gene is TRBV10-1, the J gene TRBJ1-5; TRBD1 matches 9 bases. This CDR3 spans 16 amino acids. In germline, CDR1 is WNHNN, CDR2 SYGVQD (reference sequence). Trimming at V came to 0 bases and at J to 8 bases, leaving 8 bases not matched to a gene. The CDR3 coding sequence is TGCGCCAGCAGTGAGTCGGGACAGGGCCCCCACGAGCCCCAGCATTTT. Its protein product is CASSESGQGPHEPQHF.

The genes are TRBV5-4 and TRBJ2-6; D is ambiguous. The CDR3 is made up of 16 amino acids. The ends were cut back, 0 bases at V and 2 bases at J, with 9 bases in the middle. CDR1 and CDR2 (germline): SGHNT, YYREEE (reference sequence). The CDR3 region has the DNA TGTGCCAGCAGCTTGGTCGGGTTCACTGGGGCCAACGTCCTGACTTTC. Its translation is CASSLVGFTGANVLTF.